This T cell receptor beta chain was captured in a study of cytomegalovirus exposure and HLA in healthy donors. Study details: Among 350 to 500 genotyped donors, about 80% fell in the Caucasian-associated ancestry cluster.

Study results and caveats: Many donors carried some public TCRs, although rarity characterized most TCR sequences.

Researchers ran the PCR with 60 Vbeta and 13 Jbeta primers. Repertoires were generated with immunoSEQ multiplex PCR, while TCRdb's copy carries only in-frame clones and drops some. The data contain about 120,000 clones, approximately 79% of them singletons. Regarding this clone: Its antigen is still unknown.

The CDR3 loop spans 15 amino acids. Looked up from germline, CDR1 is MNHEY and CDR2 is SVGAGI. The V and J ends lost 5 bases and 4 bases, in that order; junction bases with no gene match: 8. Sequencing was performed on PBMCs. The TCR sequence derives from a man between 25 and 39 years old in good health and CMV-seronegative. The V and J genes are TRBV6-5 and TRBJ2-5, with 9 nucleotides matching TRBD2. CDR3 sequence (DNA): TGTGCCAGCAGTATAGCGGGGGCCCTGGGAGAGACCCAGTACTTC. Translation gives CASSIAGALGETQYF.